Listed below are T cell receptor beta chains from one sample, sequenced in a study of control samples from healthy donors and cancer patients. Sequenced by immunoSEQ multiplex PCR; TCRdb stores in-frame clones only, minus some. The profile covers fewer than 95,000 clones, with around nine tenths appearing a single time and approximately 21% taken by the ten largest. The specimen was blood. These receptors originate from a man aged 25-45 years in good health. Each CDR3 is given with its conserved first and last residue. The D gene is left open where the match is weak. Expanded clones are given a class, and other clones once, few, many or no size at all.

size	J	D	V	CDR3	DNA
NA	TRBJ1-2	TRBD1	TRBV13	CASSLEGDRTSNIYGYTF	TGTGCCAGCAGCTTAGAGGGGGACAGAACCTCGAATATCTATGGCTACACCTTC
NA	TRBJ2-3	NA	TRBV5-1	CASGTGRGTDTQYF	TGCGCCAGCGGAACAGGCCGTGGCACAGATACGCAGTATTTT
few	TRBJ2-5	NA	TRBV5-1	CASSLDLQETQYF	TGCGCCAGCAGCTTGGACTTGCAAGAGACCCAGTACTTC
NA	TRBJ2-3	TRBD1	TRBV7-2	CASSPTGGGDTQYF	TGTGCCAGCAGCCCCACAGGGGGCGGCGATACGCAGTATTTT
NA	TRBJ1-6	TRBD1	TRBV7-2	CASSPRTGLVGSPLHF	TGTGCCAGCAGCCCCCGGACAGGGCTAGTAGGTTCACCCCTCCACTTT
once	TRBJ1-3	NA	TRBV10-3	CAIRPDTVSGNTIYF	TGTGCCATCAGGCCTGATACAGTCTCTGGAAACACCATATATTTT
NA	TRBJ1-2	TRBD1	TRBV4-1	CASSQANSGTGGNYGYTF	TGCGCCAGCAGCCAAGCTAACTCCGGGACAGGGGGTAACTATGGCTACACCTTC
NA	TRBJ2-1	NA	TRBV21-1	CASSRTGITSGGEGEQFF	TGTGCCAGCAGCAGAACAGGGATAACTAGCGGGGGAGAGGGTGAGCAGTTCTTC
NA	TRBJ2-3	TRBD2	TRBV7-9	CASSLLLAGAIDTQYF	TGTGCCAGCAGCTTACTACTAGCGGGGGCAATAGATACGCAGTATTTT
once	TRBJ1-2	TRBD1	TRBV2	CASSPGTESYGYTF	TGTGCCAGCAGTCCCGGGACAGAGAGCTATGGCTACACCTTC
NA	TRBJ1-1	NA	TRBV19	CASSAPWGSEAFF	TGTGCCAGTAGTGCGCCCTGGGGGTCTGAAGCTTTCTTT
NA	TRBJ2-1	TRBD2	TRBV5-1	CASSLGTASGGRSYNEQFF	TGCGCCAGCAGCTTAGGGACGGCTAGCGGGGGGAGGTCCTACAATGAGCAGTTCTTC
NA	TRBJ2-5	TRBD2	TRBV5-4	CASSFGPGGQETQYF	TGTGCCAGCAGCTTTGGGCCGGGGGGGCAAGAGACCCAGTACTTC
NA	TRBJ1-6	NA	TRBV28	CASSLLGQHSPLHF	TGTGCCAGCAGTCTCCTCGGACAGCATTCACCCCTCCACTTT
NA	TRBJ1-5	NA	TRBV2	CASTSEDAQPQHF	TGTGCCAGCACCTCAGAGGACGCTCAGCCCCAGCATTTT
NA	TRBJ2-5	TRBD1	TRBV29-1	CSVGQGAQTQYF	TGCAGCGTAGGACAGGGGGCTCAGACCCAGTACTTC
NA	TRBJ2-5	NA	TRBV6-6	CASLSGGTYQETQYF	TGTGCCAGCCTATCAGGGGGGACTTACCAAGAGACCCAGTACTTC
NA	TRBJ2-3	TRBD1	TRBV18	CASSPPGQAADTQYF	TGTGCCAGCTCACCCCCGGGACAGGCGGCAGATACGCAGTATTTT
NA	TRBJ2-7	NA	TRBV27	CASRGGTSYEQYF	TGTGCCAGCCGGGGAGGGACAAGTTACGAGCAGTACTTC
NA	TRBJ1-4	TRBD1	TRBV27	CASRYRGGGKLFF	TGTGCCAGCAGATACAGGGGGGGAGGGAAACTGTTTTTT
NA	TRBJ2-1	TRBD2	TRBV27	CASSFSGLAGHEQFF	TGTGCCAGCAGTTTCTCCGGACTAGCGGGGCATGAGCAGTTCTTC
NA	TRBJ2-2	TRBD2	TRBV29-1	CSAGTSGSKTGELFF	TGCAGCGCCGGGACTAGCGGGTCAAAGACCGGGGAGCTGTTTTTT
NA	TRBJ1-2	TRBD1	TRBV18	CASSSLTGNYGYTF	TGTGCCAGCTCATCCCTGACAGGGAACTATGGCTACACCTTC
NA	TRBJ1-2	NA	TRBV7-2	CASSLDRPYGYTF	TGTGCCAGCAGCTTAGACAGGCCGTATGGCTACACCTTC
NA	TRBJ2-7	TRBD1	TRBV9	CASSPTGTGSYEQYF	TGTGCCAGCAGCCCTACCGGGACAGGCTCCTACGAGCAGTACTTC
NA	TRBJ1-1	NA	TRBV2	CASSAQGLTEAFF	TGTGCCAGCAGCGCACAGGGTTTAACTGAAGCTTTCTTT